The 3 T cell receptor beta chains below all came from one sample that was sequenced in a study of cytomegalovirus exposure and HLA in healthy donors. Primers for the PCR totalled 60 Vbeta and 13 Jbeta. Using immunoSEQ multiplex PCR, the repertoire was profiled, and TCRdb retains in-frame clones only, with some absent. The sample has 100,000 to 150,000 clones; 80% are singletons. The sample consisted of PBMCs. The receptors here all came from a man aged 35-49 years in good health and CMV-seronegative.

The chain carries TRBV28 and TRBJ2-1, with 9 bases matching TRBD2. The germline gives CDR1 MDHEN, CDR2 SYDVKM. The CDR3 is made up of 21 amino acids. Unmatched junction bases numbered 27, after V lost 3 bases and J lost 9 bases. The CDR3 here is CASSFPLVGGRAALDEGEQFF. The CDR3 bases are TGTGCCAGCAGTTTTCCCCTCGTGGGCGGGAGGGCCGCCCTAGATGAGGGTGAGCAGTTCTTC.

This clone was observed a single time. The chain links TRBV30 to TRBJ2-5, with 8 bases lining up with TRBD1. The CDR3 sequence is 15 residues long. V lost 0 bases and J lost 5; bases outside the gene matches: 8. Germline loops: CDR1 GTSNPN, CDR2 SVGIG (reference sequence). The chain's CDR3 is CAWSVRTGIRETQYF. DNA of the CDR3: TGTGCCTGGAGTGTCCGGACAGGGATTCGGGAGACCCAGTACTTC. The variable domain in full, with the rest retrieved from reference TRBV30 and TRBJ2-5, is SQTIHQWPATLVQPVGSPLSLECTVEGTSNPNLYWYRQAAGRGLQLLFYSVGIGQISSEVPQNLSASRPQDRQFILSSKKLLLSDSGFYLCAWSVRTGIRETQYFGPGTRLLVL.

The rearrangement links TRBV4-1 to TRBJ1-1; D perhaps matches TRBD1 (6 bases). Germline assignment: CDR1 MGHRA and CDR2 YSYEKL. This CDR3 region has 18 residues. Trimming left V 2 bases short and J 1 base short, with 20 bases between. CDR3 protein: CASSQPPDAGGANTEAFF. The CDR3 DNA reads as TGCGCCAGCAGCCAACCCCCCGACGCGGGGGGCGCGAACACTGAAGCTTTCTTT.